Each of the 21 T cell receptor beta chains below was sequenced from the same sample in a study of blood T cell repertoires in COVID-19. Sequencing used immunoSEQ multiplex PCR; TCRdb keeps in-frame clones, though not all of them. Found here are around 80,000 clones, approximately 85% of them singletons; the top ten hold around 9.6%. Sample: peripheral blood. The receptors here all came from a man in his forties or fifties with COVID-19, enrolled during active disease.

The V and J genes are TRBV3-1 (or the pseudogene TRBV3-2) and TRBJ1-2; D unresolved. Germline CDR1 is LGHDT and CDR2 is YNNKEL (reference sequence). Trimming removed 4 bases at V and 6 bases at J, with 21 bases between. This CDR3 has 16 amino acids. DNA of the CDR3: TGTGCCAGCAGCCCCCTCGTAGAAGCAAGTCAAAATGGCTACACCTTC. Protein sequence: CASSPLVEASQNGYTF.

The gene calls are TRBV6-5 and TRBJ1-6; 9 nucleotides agree with TRBD1. V shed 7 bases, J shed 6 bases, and the junction held 1 base outside the gene matches. CDR1 and CDR2 (germline): MNHEY, SVGAGI. The CDR3 has 13 residues. CDR3 in DNA: TGTGCCAGCATGGGACAGGGTAATTCACCCCTCCACTTT. It translates to CASMGQGNSPLHF.

The CDR3 region is CASSYLGQGARETQYF. The CDR3 DNA reads as TGTGCCAGCAGTTACCTCGGGCAGGGGGCCCGGGAGACCCAGTACTTC. V is TRBV6-5 and J is TRBJ2-5; TRBD1 aligns across 8 bases. From germline, CDR1 is MNHEY and CDR2 SVGAGI. The length of the CDR3 is 16 residues. Trimming removed 2 bases from V and 5 bases from J; junction bases left unmatched: 10.

This chain joins TRBV4-3 and TRBJ1-4, with D perhaps matching TRBD1 (6 bases). V shed 3 bases and J shed 16 bases, with 18 bases lying between them. The CDR3 totals 13 residues. CDR1 is LGHNA, CDR2 YSLEER, per germline. The CDR3 DNA reads as TGCGCCAGCAGCCAGACCTCAGGGGCTACAAAGTTTTTT. It encodes CASSQTSGATKFF.

This clone has just a few counts. This sequence joins TRBV29-1 and TRBJ2-4; D is perhaps TRBD1 (6 bases). The ends were cut back, 2 bases at V and 6 bases at J, with 11 bases in the middle. Germline V gives CDR1 SQVTM, CDR2 ANQGSEA. This CDR3 region has 13 residues. CDR3 nucleotide sequence: TGCAGCGTTGAACCGGGACACGGAAACATTCAGTACTTC. Protein sequence: CSVEPGHGNIQYF.

The rearrangement links TRBV11-3 to TRBJ2-3; 10 nucleotides line up with TRBD2. Germline values: CDR1 SGHNT, CDR2 YENEEA. The V segment lost 6 bases and the J segment 3 bases; nucleotides outside the gene matches: 6. The CDR3 is made up of 15 amino acids. The CDR3 DNA reads as TGTGCCAGCAGTCATACAGCGGGAGGGACAGATACGCAGTATTTT. This codes for CASSHTAGGTDTQYF.

The chain is built from TRBV5-1 and TRBJ2-5, with D perhaps matching TRBD2 (6 bases). V shed 4 bases and J shed 1 base, with 8 bases lying between them. CDR1 is SGHRS and CDR2 is YFSETQ in the germline V gene. This CDR3 has 13 residues. This CDR3 is CASSRSGQETQYF. The CDR3 DNA reads TGCGCCAGCAGCCGTAGCGGCCAAGAGACCCAGTACTTC.

The rearrangement joins TRBV18 to TRBJ2-5; 10 bases line up with TRBD2. This CDR3 has 15 amino acids. J was trimmed by 1 base and V by 6 bases; bases with no gene match: 5. Germline CDR1 and CDR2: KGHSH and LQKENI. The CDR3: CASSPRLAGQETQYF. The CDR3 DNA follows: TGTGCCAGCTCTCCCCGACTAGCGGGCCAAGAGACCCAGTACTTC.

The chain combines TRBV27 with TRBJ2-1; 8 bases fit TRBD2. Germline values: CDR1 MNHEY, CDR2 SMNVEV (reference sequence). V shed 5 bases, J shed 7 bases, and the junction held 13 bases outside the gene matches. CDR3 length: 16 residues. The CDR3 region is CASSPNIAGGMNEQFF. CDR3 coding DNA: TGTGCCAGCAGTCCAAATATTGCGGGAGGAATGAATGAGCAGTTCTTC.

V and J are TRBV5-1 and TRBJ2-2; maybe TRBD2 (5 bases). This CDR3 has 14 residues. Germline V lookup: CDR1 SGHRS, CDR2 YFSETQ. The V end was cut by 7 bases, the J end by 0 bases, with 10 bases between. Written as DNA, the CDR3 is TGCGCCAGCTCCCTACTAGCGAACACCGGGGAGCTGTTTTTT. Its protein product is CASSLLANTGELFF.

The J gene is TRBJ2-5, the V gene TRBV29-1; D is possibly TRBD2 (6 bases). V lost 7 bases to trimming and J lost 5 bases, with 14 bases between them. Germline assignment: CDR1 SQVTM and CDR2 ANQGSEA. The CDR3 has 12 amino acids. The CDR3: CSAEEGGETQYF. CDR3 bases: TGCAGCGCTGAGGAGGGAGGTGAGACCCAGTACTTC.

The chain combines TRBV2 with TRBJ2-7; maybe TRBD2 (6 bases). The CDR3 contains 15 residues. Germline V gene data show CDR1 as SNHLY and CDR2 as FYNNEI. The V end lost 6 bases, the J end lost 5 bases, and 20 bases lay between the germline ends. Here the CDR3 reads CASRGTTRAVHEQYF. CDR3 bases: TGTGCCAGCAGAGGGACGACTAGGGCGGTACACGAGCAGTACTTC.

The J gene is TRBJ2-2, the V gene TRBV5-1, with 10 bases fitting TRBD1. The CDR3 contains 16 residues. Germline-derived CDR1 and CDR2 are SGHRS and YFSETQ. The ends lost 4 bases at V and 6 bases at J; junction bases unmatched: 9. Here the CDR3 reads CASSRQGAGMAGELFF. The CDR3 DNA is TGCGCCAGCAGCCGACAGGGGGCGGGAATGGCCGGGGAGCTGTTTTTT.

The chain is built from TRBV7-3 and TRBJ2-3, with 10 bases lining up with TRBD2. The CDR3 totals 16 residues. The germline CDR1 and CDR2 sequences are SGHTA and FQGTGA. Trimming took 5 bases from V and 0 from J; bases not matched to a gene: 5. CDR3: CASSPQTSGSTDTQYF. The CDR3 DNA is TGTGCCAGCAGCCCGCAGACTAGCGGGAGCACAGATACGCAGTATTTT.

V is TRBV6-6 and J is TRBJ2-3; D uncertain. V lost 2 bases to trimming and J lost 4 bases, with 7 bases between them. This CDR3 region has 13 residues. CDR1 is MNHNY and CDR2 is SVGAGI in the germline V gene (reference sequence). The CDR3 reads CASSYEQSDTQYF. DNA of the CDR3: TGTGCCAGCAGTTACGAACAGTCAGATACGCAGTATTTT.

The chain uses TRBV10-3 and TRBJ2-6; D is unresolved. The CDR3 consists of 15 residues. CDR1 and CDR2 (germline): ENHRY, SYGVKD. Trimming took off 6 bases at V and 0 bases at J, with 9 bases between the two ends. The CDR3 loop reads CAISPLGSGANVLTF. The CDR3 region has the DNA TGTGCCATCAGCCCACTTGGCTCTGGGGCCAACGTCCTGACTTTC.

This chain joins TRBV30 and TRBJ1-6; 9 positions match TRBD1. V was clipped by 2 bases and J by 6 bases; unmatched bases: 11. The CDR3 consists of 17 residues. From germline, CDR1 is GTSNPN and CDR2 SVGIG (reference sequence). The CDR3 loop is CAWSSGQGPGGNSPLHF. CDR3 coding DNA: TGTGCCTGGAGTTCGGGACAGGGCCCTGGGGGTAATTCACCCCTCCACTTT. The entire variable domain, with the rest obtained from reference TRBV30 and TRBJ1-6, is as follows: SQTIHQWPATLVQPVGSPLSLECTVEGTSNPNLYWYRQAAGRGLQLLFYSVGIGQISSEVPQNLSASRPQDRQFILSSKKLLLSDSGFYLCAWSSGQGPGGNSPLHFGNGTRLTVT.

The V call is TRBV7-2, the J call TRBJ2-7; TRBD2 matches at 9 bases. This CDR3 comprises 15 residues. Trimming took 6 bases from V and 6 from J; bases not matched to a gene: 12. Germline lookup yields CDR1 SGHTA and CDR2 FQGNSA. CDR3 sequence reads: CASSEIAGVTFEQYF. For the CDR3, the DNA is TGTGCCAGCAGTGAAATAGCGGGGGTCACCTTCGAGCAGTACTTC.

The chain employs TRBV28 and TRBJ2-3; a possible D gene is TRBD2 (5 bases). Germline values: CDR1 MDHEN, CDR2 SYDVKM. The CDR3 covers 17 residues. V lost 2 bases and J 4 bases, leaving 19 bases between the germline ends. CDR3 region: CASSLLGRASGADTQYF. The CDR3 DNA sequence: TGTGCCAGCAGTTTACTTGGGCGGGCTAGTGGGGCAGATACGCAGTATTTT.

This chain links TRBV11-2 with TRBJ1-2; TRBD1 might be the D (5 bases). Germline V gene data show CDR1 as SGHAT and CDR2 as FQNNGV. Trimming removed 0 bases from V and 7 bases from J, with 9 bases in between. The CDR3 is made up of 13 amino acids. CDR3 loop: CASSLDRAAGYTF. Here the CDR3 DNA reads TGTGCCAGCAGCTTAGACAGGGCGGCTGGCTACACCTTC. Using reference TRBV11-2 and TRBJ1-2 for the parts outside the CDR3, the full variable domain is EAGVAQSPRYKIIEKRQSVAFWCNPISGHATLYWYQQILGQGPKLLIQFQNNGVVDDSQLPKDRFSAERLKGVDSTLKIQPAKLEDSAVYLCASSLDRAAGYTFGSGTRLTVV.

The V gene is TRBV30, the J gene TRBJ2-5, with D possibly TRBD2 on 5 matching bases. Germline V gives CDR1 GTSNPN, CDR2 SVGIG (reference sequence). This CDR3 is 13 amino acids long. V was pared by 1 base and J by 5 bases, with 11 bases between. CDR3 amino acids: CAWSASFGETQYF. The CDR3 coding sequence is TGTGCCTGGAGTGCTAGCTTTGGCGAGACCCAGTACTTC.